The rows below give T cell receptor beta chains drawn from one sample of a study of T-cell memory formation after mild COVID-19. TCRdb redid the calling of the 5' RACE reads with MiXCR, one entry per CDR3 protein. The repertoire holds 300,000 to 350,000 distinct CDR3 sequences, 14% seen once, with roughly a fifth in the top ten. The sequencing input was PBMCs or a T cell subset sorted from them (not recorded which). Source of these receptors: a man aged 18 to 30 who had mild COVID-19 (a few samples of this study predate the infection). Cell type and time point are not known. CDR3s include the opening cysteine and the closing phenylalanine or tryptophan. Each record gives: D gene, V gene, J gene, clone size, CDR3 DNA, CDR3 protein. The D gene is left open where the match is weak. Expanded clones get a size class; other rows say once, few or many, or leave the size out.

d_gene: TRBD1
v_gene: TRBV12-3/TRBV12-4
j_gene: TRBJ1-3
abundance: .
CDR3nt: TGTGCCAGCAGTCCAGGGGGTATCTCTGGAAACACCATATATTTT
CDR3aa: CASSPGGISGNTIYF

d_gene: TRBD2
v_gene: TRBV4-1
j_gene: TRBJ2-7
abundance: .
CDR3nt: TGCGCCAGCAGCCTCAGGACTAGCGGGGACTACGAGCAGTACTTC
CDR3aa: CASSLRTSGDYEQYF

d_gene: TRBD1
v_gene: TRBV27
j_gene: TRBJ2-7
abundance: many
CDR3nt: TGTGCCAGCAGTCCTGAAACAGGGGCCTACGAGCAGTACTTC
CDR3aa: CASSPETGAYEQYF

d_gene: .
v_gene: TRBV15
j_gene: TRBJ2-5
abundance: many
CDR3nt: TGTGCCACCAGCAGAGATCCCTTGGGGACCCAGTACTTC
CDR3aa: CATSRDPLGTQYF

d_gene: .
v_gene: TRBV4-1
j_gene: TRBJ2-1
abundance: few
CDR3nt: TGCGCCAGCAGCCAAGATTGGCTCAATGAGCAGTTCTTC
CDR3aa: CASSQDWLNEQFF

d_gene: .
v_gene: TRBV20-1
j_gene: TRBJ2-5
abundance: .
CDR3nt: TGCAGTGCTAAGTATGGCAGGGGAGAGACCCAGTACTTC
CDR3aa: CSAKYGRGETQYF

d_gene: .
v_gene: TRBV29-1
j_gene: TRBJ1-2
abundance: .
CDR3nt: TGCAGCGTTCGGGACCACTATGGCTACACCTTC
CDR3aa: CSVRDHYGYTF

d_gene: TRBD2
v_gene: TRBV7-7
j_gene: TRBJ2-5
abundance: .
CDR3nt: TGTGCTAGCAGCTTACTAGCGGGGCAACAGGAGACCCAGTACTTC
CDR3aa: CASSLLAGQQETQYF

d_gene: .
v_gene: TRBV6-1
j_gene: TRBJ1-5
abundance: many
CDR3nt: TGTGCCAGCAGGGGAGGGGGTCAGCCCCAGCATTTT
CDR3aa: CASRGGGQPQHF

d_gene: .
v_gene: TRBV6-2/TRBV6-3
j_gene: TRBJ1-5
abundance: few
CDR3nt: TGTGCCAGCAGTTACTTGGACATAGATCAGCCCCAGCATTTT
CDR3aa: CASSYLDIDQPQHF

d_gene: .
v_gene: TRBV7-8
j_gene: TRBJ2-7
abundance: many
CDR3nt: TGTGCCAGCAGCCACAGACGTGACTACGAGCAGTACTTC
CDR3aa: CASSHRRDYEQYF

d_gene: .
v_gene: TRBV20-1
j_gene: TRBJ1-1
abundance: many
CDR3nt: TGCAGTGCCAGTCGGGGGGAGAGCACTGAAGCTTTCTTT
CDR3aa: CSASRGESTEAFF

d_gene: TRBD1
v_gene: TRBV7-9
j_gene: TRBJ2-7
abundance: .
CDR3nt: TGTGCCAGCAGACGACAGGGCACGACCTCCTACGAGCAGTACTTC
CDR3aa: CASRRQGTTSYEQYF

d_gene: .
v_gene: TRBV5-1
j_gene: TRBJ1-5
abundance: .
CDR3nt: TGCGCCAGCAGCTTGGGGGACGGGGTGATCAATCAGCCCCAGCATTTT
CDR3aa: CASSLGDGVINQPQHF

d_gene: .
v_gene: TRBV5-1
j_gene: TRBJ2-1
abundance: .
CDR3nt: TGCGCCAGCAGCTCGGACTACCGGTCTGAGCAGTTCTTC
CDR3aa: CASSSDYRSEQFF